Each of the 9 T cell receptor beta chains below was sequenced from the same sample in a study of T cell responses to AZD1222 COVID-19 vaccine. Assay used: immunoSEQ multiplex PCR; TCRdb lists only in-frame clones, some missing. This sample carries roughly 100,000 clones, 84% of them seen once, and the ten largest clones take 15% to 20%. The sample consisted of peripheral blood, taken on day 0 of AZD1222 vaccination. The receptors originated from an adult in good health.

The rearrangement uses TRBV19 and TRBJ2-7; weak D call: TRBD1 (5 bases). This CDR3 is 14 amino acids long. V dropped 2 bases and J dropped 2 bases, with 10 bases sitting between them. CDR1 and CDR2 from the germline V gene are LNHDA and SQIVND (reference sequence). The CDR3 region is CASSIKQVPYEQYF. The CDR3 coding sequence is TGTGCCAGTAGTATAAAACAGGTTCCCTACGAGCAGTACTTC.

V is TRBV28 and J is TRBJ1-6; possible D gene TRBD1, 5 bases. Germline CDR1 and CDR2: MDHEN and SYDVKM. V shed 7 bases and J shed 5 bases, with 15 bases lying between them. This CDR3 is 15 amino acids long. CDR3 nucleotides: TGTGCCAGCACTCCCCCCGGAGGGGATAATTCACCCCTCCACTTT. Residues: CASTPPGGDNSPLHF.

The chain employs TRBV6-6 and TRBJ1-2; D is unclear. Germline CDR1 reads MNHNY; CDR2 reads SVGAGI (reference sequence). The V gene lost 0 bases and the J gene lost 0 bases, with 8 bases spanning the gap. The CDR3 totals 15 residues. Here the CDR3 reads CASSYSGVPNYGYTF. In nucleotides, the CDR3 is TGTGCCAGCAGTTACTCGGGAGTACCTAACTATGGCTACACCTTC.

This chain uses TRBV7-2 with TRBJ2-1, with D possibly matching TRBD1 (6 bases). Germline V CDR1 and CDR2: SGHTA, FQGNSA. Trimming removed 2 bases at V and 4 bases at J, with 9 bases between. This CDR3 contains 14 residues. CDR3 sequence: CASSLSQGYNEQFF. The CDR3 DNA reads TGTGCCAGCAGCTTATCACAGGGTTACAATGAGCAGTTCTTC.

The J gene is TRBJ2-5, the V gene TRBV7-2; 12 bases are shared with TRBD1. This CDR3 is built from 15 residues. Germline trimming cut 5 bases from V and 5 bases from J; bases unmatched to any gene: 6. CDR1 and CDR2 from the germline V gene are SGHTA and FQGNSA. DNA of the CDR3: TGTGCCAGCAGCCACGGGACAGGGGGCGGGGAGACCCAGTACTTC. It encodes CASSHGTGGGETQYF.

This clone was detected only once. V usage is TRBV9 and J usage is TRBJ1-6; no clear D gene. The germline V gene encodes CDR1 SGDLS and CDR2 YYNGEE. The CDR3 extends over 15 amino acids. Trimming removed 3 bases at V and 6 bases at J, with 13 bases between. DNA of the CDR3: TGTGCCAGCAGCGCGAGGGAAGAGCCTAATTCACCCCTCCACTTT. Encoded protein: CASSAREEPNSPLHF.

This chain uses TRBV6-5 with TRBJ2-1; possible D gene TRBD2, 5 bases. Trimming removed 6 bases from V and 7 bases from J, with 7 bases in between. The CDR3 is 11 amino acids. The germline gives CDR1 MNHEY, CDR2 SVGAGI. The CDR3 region has the DNA TGTGCCAGCAGACTAGGGAATGAGCAGTTCTTC. Residues: CASRLGNEQFF.

The chain couples TRBV4-3 to TRBJ1-1; D gene unclear. V was shortened by 1 base and J by 0 bases, with 12 bases between the two germline ends. This CDR3 is 16 amino acids long. Germline V gene sequence: CDR1 LGHNA, CDR2 YSLEER. CDR3 nucleotide sequence: TGCGCCAGCAGCCAAGGAGGAGGCAGAATGAACACTGAAGCTTTCTTT. Translating it yields CASSQGGGRMNTEAFF.

CDR3 in amino acids: CASSAEGQANEQFF. CDR3 nucleotide sequence: TGTGCCAGCAGTGCCGAAGGACAAGCCAATGAGCAGTTCTTC. V is TRBV6-4 and J is TRBJ2-1; possible D gene TRBD1, 5 bases. CDR1 is MRHNA and CDR2 is SNTAGT in the germline V gene. With 4 bases removed from V and 6 bases from J, the gap between germline ends came to 13 bases. CDR3 length: 14 amino acids.